These T cell receptor beta chains were read from a single sample in a study of blood T cells in healthy people across ages. Each CDR3 protein gets one entry after TCRdb re-called the 5' RACE reads with MiXCR. Of 1 million to 1.2 million distinct CDR3 sequences listed, roughly two fifths were seen once; the top ten hold roughly 14%. Material: blood. These receptors came from a man between 18 and 35 years old in good health. CDR3s include the opening cysteine and the closing phenylalanine or tryptophan. A D gene is named only where the DNA matches it firmly. Not all rows give a size; the values are once, few, many and, for expanded clones, a class.

d_call j_call clone_size v_call cdr3_nt cdr3_aa
. TRBJ2-4 . TRBV5-1 TGCGCCAGCAGCTTGGTTACAGGTCTAGCCAAAAACATTCAGTACTTC CASSLVTGLAKNIQYF
. TRBJ1-2 few TRBV12-3/TRBV12-4 TGTGCCAGCAGTTGTCAGGGAAAGGGAGGCTACACCTTC CASSCQGKGGYTF
. TRBJ1-2 . TRBV7-2 TGTGCCAGCAGCCCGCGTATGGGGTATGGCTACACCTTC CASSPRMGYGYTF
TRBD1 TRBJ2-5 once TRBV4-1 TGCGCCAGCAGCCCCGAGGGACAGCCCAGGGAGACCCAGTACTTC CASSPEGQPRETQYF
TRBD1 TRBJ2-4 . TRBV6-2/TRBV6-3 TGTGCCAGCAGCCTCCGGGACAGCTATCTAGGGGCCTCCAAAAACATTCAGTACTTC CASSLRDSYLGASKNIQYF
. TRBJ1-2 few TRBV20-1 TGCAGTGCTAGAGATCTGTACTACACCTTC CSARDLYYTF
. TRBJ1-2 many TRBV20-1 TGCAGTGCTAATCGGCCGGGGGACTACGACGGCTACACCTTC CSANRPGDYDGYTF
. TRBJ2-3 few TRBV6-5 TGTGCCAGCAGTACAACCCGGGACACAGATACGCAGTATTTT CASSTTRDTDTQYF
. TRBJ2-1 . TRBV7-2 TGTGCCAGCAGCTTAGAGCGAAATACCCACAATGAGCAGTTCTTC CASSLERNTHNEQFF
. TRBJ1-1 few TRBV4-1 TGCGCCAGCAGCCTACCGAGGCCCCCCAACAGGGAGGGTGGCATGAACACTGAAGCTTTCTTT CASSLPRPPNREGGMNTEAFF
. TRBJ2-1 . TRBV6-2/TRBV6-3 TGTGCCAGCAGTTACGGGCGCCCGAGCTCCTACAATGAGCAGTTCTTC CASSYGRPSSYNEQFF
. TRBJ1-6 . TRBV27 TGTGCCAGCAGTTTCGGCCGGCGTAATTCACCCCTCCACTTT CASSFGRRNSPLHF
TRBD2 TRBJ2-5 . TRBV29-1 TGCAGCGTGGGGACACTAGCGGGGGCACAAGAGACCCAGTACTTC CSVGTLAGAQETQYF
. TRBJ1-4 many TRBV7-2 TGTGCCAGCAGCATTAACCATCCCCAGAGTAATGAAAAACTGTTTTTT CASSINHPQSNEKLFF
. TRBJ2-7 . TRBV4-2 TGTGCCAGCAGCCCCGACCAAGGGAATTCCTACGAGCAGTACTTC CASSPDQGNSYEQYF
. TRBJ2-7 . TRBV10-3 TGTGCCATCAGTGAGGTCGGAGCAGGGGAATTCGAGCAGTACTTC CAISEVGAGEFEQYF
TRBD2 TRBJ2-7 . TRBV20-1 TGCAGTGCTAGAGACCGGACTAGCGGGGGCAATGAGCAGTACTTC CSARDRTSGGNEQYF
TRBD2 TRBJ2-1 . TRBV20-1 TGCAGTGCACCCGGGACTAGCAGCTACAATGAGCAGTTCTTC CSAPGTSSYNEQFF
TRBD1 TRBJ1-1 . TRBV12-3/TRBV12-4 TGTGCCAGCAGCAAGACAGGGGCCACTGAAGCTTTCTTT CASSKTGATEAFF
. TRBJ2-7 few TRBV6-2/TRBV6-3 TGTGCCAGCACTTCAACCTTTGGCGACGAGCAGTACTTC CASTSTFGDEQYF
TRBD1 TRBJ2-7 many TRBV20-1 TGCAGTGCTAACTCACCGACAGGGGGCTACGAGCAGTACTTC CSANSPTGGYEQYF
. TRBJ2-7 . TRBV20-1 TGCAGTGCTGCCCCGGGCCCATTCACCGAGCAGTACTTC CSAAPGPFTEQYF
. TRBJ2-1 few TRBV7-8 TGTGCCAGCAGCTTAGATGGCAGCAATGAGCAGTTCTTC CASSLDGSNEQFF
. TRBJ1-1 few TRBV10-3 TGTGCCATCTCAAGGGAAGAGAACACTGAAGCTTTCTTT CAISREENTEAFF
. TRBJ1-2 . TRBV30 TGTGCCCGCGGACGAGGGGACTATGGCTACACCTTC CARGRGDYGYTF
. TRBJ1-1 . TRBV6-2/TRBV6-3 TGTGCCAGCAGGCACCCGGACACTGAAGCTTTCTTT CASRHPDTEAFF
TRBD2 TRBJ2-1 . TRBV29-1 TGCAGCGTCCAGCTAGCGGGGGGGGTGAATGAGCAGTTCTTC CSVQLAGGVNEQFF
. TRBJ2-2 few TRBV21-1 TGTGCCAGCAGCAAAGCTCCCGACAAAAGAAGGTGGACCGGGGAGCTGTTTTTT CASSKAPDKRRWTGELFF
. TRBJ2-7 . TRBV4-2 TGTGCCAGCAGCCAAGAGTGGGGGGAAAGCTCCTACGAGCAGTACTTC CASSQEWGESSYEQYF
TRBD1 TRBJ1-5 few TRBV4-1 TGCGCCAGCAGCCACCCAGAGGGACAGGGGGACCAGCCCCAGCATTTT CASSHPEGQGDQPQHF
. TRBJ1-5 many TRBV12-5 TGTGCTAGTGGTTTGGCTGGACAGCCCCAGCATTTT CASGLAGQPQHF
. TRBJ2-7 . TRBV12-3/TRBV12-4 TGTGCCAGCAGTTTGGGGCCCACAGGTTGGATGTACTTC CASSLGPTGWMYF
TRBD2 TRBJ2-3 . TRBV20-1 TGCAGTGCTCCTGGACTAGCGGGGGTCTCCACAGATACGCAGTATTTT CSAPGLAGVSTDTQYF
TRBD1 TRBJ2-3 . TRBV5-1 TGCGCCAGCAGCTCTGGGGCAGGGGGCTGGACAGATACGCAGTATTTT CASSSGAGGWTDTQYF
. TRBJ1-6 . TRBV2 TGTGCCAGCAGTGTGGGGATATCAAACCGAGATTCACCCCTCCACTTT CASSVGISNRDSPLHF
TRBD1 TRBJ2-7 few TRBV6-5 TGTGCCAGCAGTTACACGAACAGGGGATTCAGCGAGCAGTACTTC CASSYTNRGFSEQYF
. TRBJ1-5 . TRBV3-1 TGTGCCAGCAGCCAACAGGGGCCCGGCAATCAGCCCCAGCATTTT CASSQQGPGNQPQHF
. TRBJ2-6 . TRBV18 TGTGCCAGCTCACCCTACAGCTACTCTGGGGCCAACGTCCTGACTTTC CASSPYSYSGANVLTF
. TRBJ1-2 few TRBV4-3 TGCGCCAGCACCCCAACGGCAGTGCCAAACTATGGCTACACCTTC CASTPTAVPNYGYTF
. TRBJ2-3 . TRBV20-1 TGCAGTGCTGAATCTGGTGGGGGGGCGACAGATACGCAGTATTTT CSAESGGGATDTQYF
. TRBJ1-1 . TRBV21-1 TGTGCCAGCAGCAAAGGGTCCTTGGGGTTTGACACTGAAGCTTTCTTT CASSKGSLGFDTEAFF
. TRBJ2-3 few TRBV15 TGTGCCACCAGCAGACCCATTACAATAGTCTCCGATACGCAGTATTTT CATSRPITIVSDTQYF
. TRBJ2-2 . TRBV29-1 TGCAGCGTTGAAACCCGGGATTCCCGGGGCGGGGAGCTGTTTTTT CSVETRDSRGGELFF
. TRBJ2-1 few TRBV5-1 TGCGCCAGCAGCGGACAGAGGAATGAGCAGTTCTTC CASSGQRNEQFF
. TRBJ1-3 . TRBV20-1 TGCAGTGCTCCCACGGTGGGCTCTGGAAACACCATATATTTT CSAPTVGSGNTIYF
. TRBJ1-1 . TRBV29-1 TGCAGCGTTAGGGGCCGGGGGGGGAGCACTGAAGCTTTCTTT CSVRGRGGSTEAFF
TRBD2 TRBJ2-3 . TRBV9 TGTGCCAGCAGCCTCAAGGGACTAGCGGGGGGGCATCAAGATACGCAGTATTTT CASSLKGLAGGHQDTQYF
TRBD1 TRBJ1-1 . TRBV6-2/TRBV6-3 TGTGCCAGCAGTTACTCAACAGGGGATGAAGCTTTCTTT CASSYSTGDEAFF
. TRBJ1-1 few TRBV11-1 TGTGCCAGCAGACTCTCGGGGTTCACTGAAGCTTTCTTT CASRLSGFTEAFF
. TRBJ2-3 once TRBV9 TGTGCCAGCAGCGTATACTCGGCTCGAACAGATACGCAGTATTTT CASSVYSARTDTQYF
. TRBJ2-7 . TRBV7-8 TGTGCCAGCAGCACCTCAAGGATTACTACCTACAATGAGCAGTACTTC CASSTSRITTYNEQYF
. TRBJ1-2 once TRBV9 TGTGCCAGCAGGGGAGGAAAGGGCTACACCTTC CASRGGKGYTF